Listed below are T cell receptor beta chains from one sample, sequenced in a study of cytomegalovirus exposure and HLA in healthy donors. TCRdb keeps only in-frame clones here, not all; method: immunoSEQ multiplex PCR. This table has under 200,000 clones, 55% to 80% appearing once. The sample comprised PBMCs. The receptors come from a woman aged 18-35 years in good health and CMV-seropositive. Both conserved end residues are trimmed from each CDR3. The order of the fields is CDR3 length, J gene, V gene, CDR3 protein.

>12|TRBJ2-7|TRBV6-6
ASSPTGTGPEQY
>10|TRBJ2-7|TRBV28
ASSSQKYEQY
>14|TRBJ2-5|TRBV7-8
ASSLVLAGVGETQY
>18|TRBJ2-2|TRBV19
ASSIGTGLAGGPNTGELF
>12|TRBJ2-1|TRBV6-5
ASSYTEGRTEQF
>11|TRBJ1-2|TRBV2
ASIGTPAPGYT
>17|TRBJ2-2|TRBV7-6
ASSLVFPSSPGFVGELF
>13|TRBJ2-3|TRBV5-1
ASSLPGGSTDTQY
>12|TRBJ2-7|TRBV30
AWSVGGSSYEQY
>11|TRBJ2-5|TRBV30
AWSVVPSGEQY
>14|TRBJ1-5|TRBV6-6
ASSRETNRGKQPQH
>13|TRBJ2-1|TRBV18
ASLLATTAYNEQF
>15|TRBJ2-1|TRBV9
ASSAKAGGPIDNEQF
>12|TRBJ1-5|TRBV27
ASSRLGANQPQH
>15|TRBJ1-1|TRBV2
ASSESNNGHVNTEAF
>13|TRBJ2-7|TRBV15
ATSRVAESSYEQY
>15|TRBJ2-1|TRBV5-1
ASSLAAGLVLGNEQF
>11|TRBJ2-5|TRBV7-3
ASSGDRGRTQY
>15|TRBJ2-7|TRBV2
ASSVRGGLPNTSEQY
>11|TRBJ1-1|TRBV19
ASSMTGLAEAF
>12|TRBJ2-3|TRBV5-5
ASSRQGRPDTQY
>13|TRBJ1-2|TRBV4-2
ASSQEGQGARGYT
>15|TRBJ2-3|TRBV14
ASSQRLAGASTDTQY
>12|TRBJ1-1|TRBV5-6
ASSYPTVNTEAF
>16|TRBJ2-3|TRBV5-1
ASSPLGLTSGGINTQY
>13|TRBJ2-7|TRBV7-9
ASSSAGLATYEQY
>14|TRBJ2-5|TRBV7-3
ASSFRTTGAGETQY
>12|NA|TRBV5-6
ASSFMGGDYEQY
>13|TRBJ2-2|TRBV27
ASSHPPLQGRELF
>11|TRBJ2-7|TRBV10-3
ATLGVERYEQY
>10|TRBJ2-2|TRBV6-1
ASEMWTGELF
>12|TRBJ2-7|TRBV28
ASSSGFSSYEQY
>10|TRBJ1-1|TRBV2
ASSRQGAEAF
>12|TRBJ2-7|TRBV5-4
ASSSGLAVYEQY
>9|TRBJ2-1|TRBV29-1
SAGQVDEQF